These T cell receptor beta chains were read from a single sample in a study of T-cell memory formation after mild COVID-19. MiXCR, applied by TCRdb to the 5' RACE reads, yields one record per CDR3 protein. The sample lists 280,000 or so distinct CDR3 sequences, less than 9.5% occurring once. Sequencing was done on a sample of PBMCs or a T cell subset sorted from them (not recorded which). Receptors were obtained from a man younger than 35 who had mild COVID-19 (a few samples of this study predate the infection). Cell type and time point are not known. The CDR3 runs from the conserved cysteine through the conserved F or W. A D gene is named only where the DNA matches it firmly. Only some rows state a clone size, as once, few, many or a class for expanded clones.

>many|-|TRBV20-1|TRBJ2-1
CSARENNEQFF
TGCAGTGCTAGAGAAAACAATGAGCAGTTCTTC
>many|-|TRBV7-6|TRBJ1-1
CASSLTRETEAFF
TGTGCCAGCAGCTTAACCAGGGAAACTGAAGCTTTCTTT
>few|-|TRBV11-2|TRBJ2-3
CASSSGPTDTQYF
TGTGCCAGCAGCTCCGGGCCCACAGATACGCAGTATTTT
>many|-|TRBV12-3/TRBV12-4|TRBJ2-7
CASSLGAAYEQYF
TGTGCCAGCAGTTTAGGAGCGGCCTACGAGCAGTACTTC
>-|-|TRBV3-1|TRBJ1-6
CASSQEIGTTLHF
TGTGCCAGCAGCCAAGAGATCGGAACAACCCTCCACTTT
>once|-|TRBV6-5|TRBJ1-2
CASSPSVGPNYGDTF
TGTGCCAGCAGCCCCTCGGTAGGGCCCAACTATGGCGACACCTTC
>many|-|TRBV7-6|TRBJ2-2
CASSLWGTGTGELFF
TGTGCCAGCAGCTTATGGGGGACGGGGACCGGGGAGCTGTTTTTT
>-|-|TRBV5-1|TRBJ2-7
CASSLESNEQYF
TGCGCCAGCAGCTTGGAGAGCAACGAGCAGTACTTC
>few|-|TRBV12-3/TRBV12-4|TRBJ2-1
CASSPGTGNEQFF
TGTGCCAGCAGTCCGGGGACGGGCAATGAGCAGTTCTTC
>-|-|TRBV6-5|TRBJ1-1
CASSYAGEYTEAFF
TGTGCCAGCAGTTACGCGGGGGAGTACACTGAAGCTTTCTTT
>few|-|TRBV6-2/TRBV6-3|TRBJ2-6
CASSVRGSGANVLTF
TGTGCCAGCAGCGTTCGGGGCTCTGGGGCCAACGTCCTGACTTTC
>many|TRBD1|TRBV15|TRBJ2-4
CATSRDAGTGGNIQYF
TGTGCCACCAGCAGAGATGCAGGGACAGGGGGCAACATTCAGTACTTC
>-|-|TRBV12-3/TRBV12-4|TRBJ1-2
CASSPSFANYGYTF
TGTGCCAGCAGTCCCTCCTTTGCTAACTATGGCTACACCTTC
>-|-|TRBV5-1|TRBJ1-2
CASSLDHSANYGYTF
TGCGCCAGCAGCTTGGACCATTCAGCTAACTATGGCTACACCTTC